This TCR beta chain was sequenced during a study of shared clonotypes between healthy human individuals. Generated by immunoSEQ multiplex PCR, the TCRdb table keeps only in-frame clones and is missing some. The table lists approximately 400,000 clones, about 96% of them singletons, with approximately 0.32% in the top ten. The CDR3 consists of 16 residues. Germline values: CDR1 MDHEN, CDR2 SYDVKM. V dropped 2 bases and J dropped 4; count of bases not matched to a gene: 5. The TCR comes from a man between 25 and 39 years old in good health. Sequenced sample: memory CD8+ T cells sorted from blood. Subset noted: CD45RO+ cells pooled with CCR7-negative TemRA cells. V gene TRBV28 combines with J gene TRBJ2-5, with 12 bases that match TRBD1. This CDR3 is CASSLAGTGGLETQYF. The CDR3 nucleotides are TGTGCCAGCAGTTTAGCCGGGACAGGGGGCCTAGAGACCCAGTACTTC.